This is a list of T cell receptor beta chains from one sample in a study of blood T cell repertoires in COVID-19. The table came from immunoSEQ multiplex PCR; TCRdb's copy has only in-frame clones and leaves some out. Altogether around 150,000 clones are present, 87% being singletons, with the ten largest covering around 4%. Sequencing used peripheral blood. These receptors were collected from a woman aged 60-75 years with active or convalescent COVID-19. Each CDR3 is given with its conserved first and last residue. A D gene is named only where the DNA matches it firmly. The listing skips clone size in some rows; elsewhere it reads once, few, many or a size class.

>once|TRBV5-1|TRBJ2-3|TRBD2
CASSLGKTSGGTDTQYF
TGCGCCAGCAGCTTGGGTAAGACTAGCGGGGGCACAGATACGCAGTATTTT
>-|TRBV7-2|TRBJ2-3|TRBD1
CASSLRQGRTDTQYF
TGTGCCAGCAGCCTACGACAGGGGAGGACAGATACGCAGTATTTT
>-|TRBV12-5|TRBJ2-2|-
CASGLELSTGELFF
TGTGCTAGTGGTTTGGAACTCTCCACCGGGGAGCTGTTTTTT
>-|TRBV4-1|TRBJ2-5|TRBD2
CASSQGRGVKETQYF
TGCGCCAGCAGCCAAGGGCGGGGGGTCAAAGAGACCCAGTACTTC
>-|TRBV19|TRBJ2-2|-
CASSTGMIAGELFF
TGTGCCAGTAGTACAGGGATGATAGCCGGGGAGCTGTTTTTT
>-|TRBV6-2/TRBV6-3|TRBJ2-1|TRBD2
CASSPLGGGYNEQFF
TGTGCCAGCAGTCCCCTGGGGGGGGGTTACAATGAGCAGTTCTTC
>-|TRBV19|TRBJ1-2|TRBD1
CASSYRDRGGYTF
TGTGCCAGTAGTTACCGGGACAGAGGTGGCTACACCTTC
>-|TRBV6-5|TRBJ2-2|-
CASTPEVVTGELFF
TGTGCCAGCACCCCCGAGGTGGTCACCGGGGAGCTGTTTTTT
>-|TRBV7-2|TRBJ1-1|-
CASSLLQGSRTEAFF
TGTGCCAGCAGCTTACTACAGGGAAGTAGAACTGAAGCTTTCTTT
>-|TRBV7-9|TRBJ1-3|TRBD1
CASSFVSTGGFISGNTIYF
TGTGCCAGCAGCTTCGTTTCGACAGGGGGCTTCATTTCTGGAAACACCATATATTTT
>-|TRBV5-4|TRBJ2-3|TRBD2
CASSPSPTSSDTQYF
TGTGCCAGCAGCCCATCACCGACTAGCTCAGATACGCAGTATTTT
>-|TRBV3-1/TRBV3-2|TRBJ1-2|-
CASSQESSPVPRGYTF
TGTGCCAGCAGCCAAGAATCGTCTCCCGTACCTCGGGGCTACACCTTC
>-|TRBV6-5|TRBJ2-1|-
CASSKGGAYNEQFF
TGTGCCAGCAGCAAGGGCGGGGCCTACAATGAGCAGTTCTTC
>-|TRBV6-5|TRBJ1-5|TRBD1
CAISGQVNQPQHF
TGTGCCATCTCAGGACAGGTCAATCAGCCCCAGCATTTT
>-|TRBV25-1|TRBJ2-1|-
CASSETETLYNEQFF
TGTGCCAGCAGTGAGACAGAGACCCTCTACAATGAGCAGTTCTTC
>once|TRBV19|TRBJ1-5|-
CASSMGGGGKQPQHF
TGTGCCAGTAGTATGGGGGGGGGAGGAAAGCAGCCCCAGCATTTT
>-|TRBV29-1|TRBJ1-3|-
CSVETERGGSGNTIYF
TGCAGCGTTGAAACTGAGAGGGGGGGCTCTGGAAACACCATATATTTT
>-|TRBV7-2|TRBJ2-3|-
CASSLTGQTDTQYF
TGTGCCAGCAGCTTAACCGGACAGACAGATACGCAGTATTTT
>few|TRBV5-1|TRBJ1-1|-
CASSSLQGLNTEAFF
TGCGCCAGCAGCTCGCTACAGGGACTGAACACTGAAGCTTTCTTT
>-|TRBV18|TRBJ1-5|TRBD1
CASSPSPRGQGQPQHF
TGTGCCAGCTCACCTTCGCCCAGGGGGCAAGGGCAGCCCCAGCATTTT
>-|TRBV28|TRBJ1-5|TRBD1
CASSLSDRARQPQHF
TGTGCCAGCAGTTTGAGTGACAGGGCCCGGCAGCCCCAGCATTTT
>-|TRBV18|TRBJ1-1|-
CASSPDRGYGTEAFF
TGTGCCAGCTCACCGGATCGGGGGTACGGCACTGAAGCTTTCTTT
>-|TRBV27|TRBJ1-2|-
CASSPTSSGGYTF
TGTGCCAGCAGTCCAACCTCGTCAGGGGGCTACACCTTC
>-|TRBV3-1/TRBV3-2|TRBJ2-7|TRBD2
CASSASGGFSYEQYF
TGTGCCAGCAGCGCGAGCGGGGGGTTCTCCTACGAGCAGTACTTC
>-|TRBV4-3|TRBJ1-2|-
CASSQEQASYGYTF
TGCGCCAGCAGCCAAGAACAGGCCTCCTATGGCTACACCTTC
>-|TRBV10-3|TRBJ1-4|-
CAISESRGGDEKLFF
TGTGCCATCAGTGAGTCGAGGGGAGGCGATGAAAAACTGTTTTTT
>-|TRBV6-5|TRBJ1-5|TRBD1
CASRGQGNQPQHF
TGTGCCAGCAGAGGACAGGGGAATCAGCCCCAGCATTTT
>-|TRBV6-2/TRBV6-3|TRBJ2-7|TRBD1
CASSADRIYEQYF
TGTGCCAGCAGTGCGGACAGGATATACGAGCAGTACTTC
>-|TRBV4-3|TRBJ1-2|-
CASSQDTQGRQGYTF
TGCGCCAGCAGCCAAGATACACAGGGTAGACAGGGCTACACCTTC
>-|TRBV11-2|TRBJ1-6|TRBD1
CASSLWTGTNNSPLHF
TGTGCCAGCAGCTTGTGGACAGGAACAAACAATTCACCCCTCCACTTT
>-|TRBV5-4|TRBJ2-3|-
CASSPGWASTDTQYF
TGTGCCAGCAGCCCTGGATGGGCTAGCACAGATACGCAGTATTTT
>-|TRBV1|TRBJ2-6|-
CTSSFLRLCRANVLTF
TGCACCAGCAGTTTTTTGCGTTTGTGTCGGGCCAACGTCCTGACTTTC
>-|TRBV6-2/TRBV6-3|TRBJ2-3|-
CASSWDSHADTQYF
TGTGCCAGCAGCTGGGACTCCCACGCAGATACGCAGTATTTT
>-|TRBV19|TRBJ1-3|-
CASSIYTSGISGNTIYF
TGTGCCAGTAGTATTTATACTTCAGGGATCTCTGGAAACACCATATATTTT
>-|TRBV2|TRBJ1-2|TRBD1
CASSEPSAGTGYGYTF
TGTGCCAGCAGTGAACCCTCGGCGGGGACAGGCTATGGCTACACCTTC
>-|TRBV19|TRBJ2-7|-
CASGGQYF
TGTGCCAGTGGGGGCCAGTACTTC
>-|TRBV5-1|TRBJ2-3|-
CASRDTGSDTQYF
TGCGCCAGCAGGGACACAGGGTCGGATACGCAGTATTTT
>-|TRBV19|TRBJ1-1|-
CASSIRGGDTEAFF
TGTGCCAGTAGCATTAGGGGGGGAGACACTGAAGCTTTCTTT
>-|TRBV10-1|TRBJ2-6|-
CASSDEVGASSGANVLTF
TGCGCCAGCAGTGACGAGGTTGGGGCGAGCTCTGGGGCCAACGTCCTGACTTTC
>-|TRBV9|TRBJ2-5|-
CASSVTDQETQYF
TGTGCCAGCAGCGTTACAGATCAAGAGACCCAGTACTTC
>once|TRBV3-1/TRBV3-2|TRBJ2-5|-
CASSQAGSETQYF
TGTGCCAGCAGCCAAGCCGGGTCGGAGACCCAGTACTTC
>-|TRBV6-5|TRBJ1-5|-
CAPGGDQPQHF
TGTGCCCCCGGGGGAGATCAGCCCCAGCATTTT
>-|TRBV18|TRBJ1-1|-
CASSPQGNTEAFF
TGTGCCAGCTCACCGCAGGGGAACACTGAAGCTTTCTTT
>-|TRBV5-4|TRBJ2-5|-
CASSLGLGGETQYF
TGTGCCAGCAGCTTGGGACTGGGAGGAGAGACCCAGTACTTC
>-|TRBV9|TRBJ1-2|TRBD1
CASSVEGTGGVGYTF
TGTGCCAGCAGCGTAGAGGGGACAGGGGGCGTCGGCTACACCTTC
>-|TRBV19|TRBJ2-3|TRBD1
CASSRRTGLVTDTQYF
TGTGCCAGTAGTCGACGGACAGGGCTTGTCACAGATACGCAGTATTTT
>-|TRBV10-3|TRBJ1-2|-
CAISETYTGAYGYTF
TGTGCCATCAGTGAGACGTACACAGGAGCGTATGGCTACACCTTC
>-|TRBV7-2|TRBJ1-1|TRBD1
CASRRQGENTEAFF
TGTGCCAGCAGGCGACAGGGGGAGAACACTGAAGCTTTCTTT
>-|TRBV15|TRBJ1-4|TRBD1
CATEESWTGGNEKLFF
TGTGCCACCGAAGAGAGTTGGACAGGTGGAAATGAAAAACTGTTTTTT
>few|TRBV10-3|TRBJ1-3|TRBD1
CAKKGQGEDTIYF
TGTGCCAAGAAGGGACAGGGGGAGGACACCATATATTTT
>-|TRBV9|TRBJ1-3|-
CASSVQVGLGNTIYF
TGTGCCAGCAGCGTACAGGTCGGACTGGGAAACACCATATATTTT
>-|TRBV19|TRBJ1-1|-
CASTYDRRNTEAFF
TGTGCCAGTACGTACGACAGGAGGAACACTGAAGCTTTCTTT
>once|TRBV7-2|TRBJ1-1|-
CASSLGQGTEAFF
TGTGCCAGCAGCTTGGGTCAGGGAACTGAAGCTTTCTTT
>once|TRBV3-1/TRBV3-2|TRBJ1-3|-
CASSIRGGRNTIYF
TGTGCCAGCAGCATACGGGGGGGGAGAAACACCATATATTTT
>few|TRBV5-6|TRBJ2-5|-
CASSLRSWGRETQYF
TGTGCCAGCAGCTTGCGTTCTTGGGGGCGAGAGACCCAGTACTTC
>once|TRBV6-5|TRBJ2-7|-
CASSYSTGSRAYEQYF
TGTGCCAGCAGTTACTCAACCGGGTCTCGCGCCTACGAGCAGTACTTC
>-|TRBV14|TRBJ2-7|-
CASSQVRSEQYF
TGTGCCAGCAGCCAAGTGCGTTCCGAGCAGTACTTC
>-|TRBV11-3|TRBJ1-2|-
CASPHRAVAYGYTF
TGTGCCAGCCCACACAGAGCGGTAGCCTATGGCTACACCTTC
>-|TRBV29-1|TRBJ1-1|-
CSVVYSHLNTEAFF
TGCAGCGTTGTCTACAGCCACTTGAACACTGAAGCTTTCTTT